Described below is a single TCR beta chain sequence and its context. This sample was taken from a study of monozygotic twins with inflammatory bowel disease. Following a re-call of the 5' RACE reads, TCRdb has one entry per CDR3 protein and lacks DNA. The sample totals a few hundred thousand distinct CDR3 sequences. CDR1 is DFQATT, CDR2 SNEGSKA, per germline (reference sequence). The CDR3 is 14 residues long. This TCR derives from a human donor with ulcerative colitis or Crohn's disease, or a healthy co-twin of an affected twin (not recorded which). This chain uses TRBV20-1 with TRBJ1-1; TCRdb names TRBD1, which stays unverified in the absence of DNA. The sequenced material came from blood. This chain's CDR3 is CSARPTGVNTEAFF.